This is a list of T cell receptor beta chains from one sample in a study of T cells in Graves' hyperthyroidism and ophthalmopathy. One entry per CDR3 protein, called by TCRdb with MiXCR from the multiplex PCR reads. The table records 550,000 to 650,000 distinct CDR3 sequences, 14% of them present only once. Material: blood. Receptor source: a woman aged 40 to 50 with Graves' hyperthyroidism. Both conserved end residues are part of each CDR3. Each record gives: D gene, J gene, clone size, V gene, CDR3 DNA, CDR3 protein. A D gene is named only where the DNA matches it firmly. Size values are once, few and many counts, or a class for expanded clones, and some rows have none.

D gene: NA; J gene: TRBJ2-1; clone size: NA; V gene: TRBV18; CDR3 DNA: TGTGCCAGCTCACCAGGGGCTATCAGGAATGAGCAGTTCTTC; CDR3 protein: CASSPGAIRNEQFF
D gene: TRBD2; J gene: TRBJ2-1; clone size: NA; V gene: TRBV20-1; CDR3 DNA: TGCAGTGCTAGACTAGCGGGAGTGGAAGAGCAGTTCTTC; CDR3 protein: CSARLAGVEEQFF
D gene: TRBD2; J gene: TRBJ2-7; clone size: many; V gene: TRBV27; CDR3 DNA: TGTGCCAGCAGTATAAAACTAGCGGGAGGGTACGAGCAGTACTTC; CDR3 protein: CASSIKLAGGYEQYF
D gene: TRBD2; J gene: TRBJ2-1; clone size: NA; V gene: TRBV6-1; CDR3 DNA: TGTGCCACGTCCCGGACTAGCGGGTACAATGAGCAGTTCTTC; CDR3 protein: CATSRTSGYNEQFF
D gene: TRBD2; J gene: TRBJ2-7; clone size: few; V gene: TRBV6-1; CDR3 DNA: TGTGCCAGCAGATCCCGGGGAGGGTCGCGTTCGTGGACTAGCGGACAAGCCTACGAGCAGTACTTC; CDR3 protein: CASRSRGGSRSWTSGQAYEQYF
D gene: NA; J gene: TRBJ2-3; clone size: many; V gene: TRBV10-3; CDR3 DNA: TGTGCCATCAGTGAGAAGGGCACCTACGAAAGCACAGATACGCAGTATTTT; CDR3 protein: CAISEKGTYESTDTQYF
D gene: NA; J gene: TRBJ2-7; clone size: NA; V gene: TRBV18; CDR3 DNA: TGTGCCAGCTCACCACGGATTAGAGGCAGGGATTCCTACGAGCAGTACTTC; CDR3 protein: CASSPRIRGRDSYEQYF
D gene: TRBD1; J gene: TRBJ1-2; clone size: NA; V gene: TRBV24-1; CDR3 DNA: TGTGCCACCGGGGGACAGGAGGGCGGCTACACCTTC; CDR3 protein: CATGGQEGGYTF
D gene: TRBD2; J gene: TRBJ2-2; clone size: many; V gene: TRBV28; CDR3 DNA: TGTGCCAGCAGTTTCAGCGGGAGGGGCACCGGGGAGCTGTTTTTT; CDR3 protein: CASSFSGRGTGELFF
D gene: TRBD1; J gene: TRBJ1-2; clone size: many; V gene: TRBV29-1; CDR3 DNA: TGCAGCGTTGAGCGACAGGGGGCTATCTATGGCTACACCTTC; CDR3 protein: CSVERQGAIYGYTF
D gene: NA; J gene: TRBJ1-5; clone size: NA; V gene: TRBV20-1; CDR3 DNA: TGCAGTGCCCCCCGGGTTGACAATCAGCCCCAGCATTTT; CDR3 protein: CSAPRVDNQPQHF
D gene: NA; J gene: TRBJ1-1; clone size: many; V gene: TRBV12-3/TRBV12-4; CDR3 DNA: TGTGCCAGCAGTTTTTTCCGCACTGAAGCTTTCTTT; CDR3 protein: CASSFFRTEAFF
D gene: NA; J gene: TRBJ2-1; clone size: many; V gene: TRBV9; CDR3 DNA: TGTGCCAGCAGCGTAGGCCGTAGTGCGGGGACCAATGAGCAGTTCTTC; CDR3 protein: CASSVGRSAGTNEQFF